Detailed here is one TCR beta chain. This entry is derived from a study of T cell repertoires in cytomegalovirus infection. This CDR3 comprises 16 residues. Per germline, CDR1 SGHDN and CDR2 FVKESK. Deletions cut 7 bases from V and 0 bases from J, with 15 bases between. TCRdb used MiXCR to reprocess the reads, holding one entry per CDR3 protein. The table records approximately 500,000 distinct CDR3 sequences, 10% to 12% of them present only once. The TCR comes from a human donor in good health (CMV status not recorded). Some clones in this sample may be carry-over from other donors' samples. The J gene is TRBJ2-2, the V gene TRBV14; no clear D gene. The sequenced material came from PBMCs. The DNA for the CDR3 is TGTGCCAGCACCCAGTTCGGCCCCTCGAACACCGGGGAGCTGTTTTTT. Its protein product is CASTQFGPSNTGELFF. The entire variable domain, with the rest obtained from reference TRBV14 and TRBJ2-2, is as follows: EAGVTQFPSHSVIEKGQTVTLRCDPISGHDNLYWYRRVMGKEIKFLLHFVKESKQDESGMPNNRFLAERTGGTYSTLKVQPAELEDSGVYFCASTQFGPSNTGELFFGEGSRLTVL.